The sample holds many counts of the clone carrying this TCR beta chain. Molecular barcoding with unique molecular identifiers was used for the TCRbeta library. TCRdb independently ran MiXCR on the PCR reads; one entry per CDR3 protein. Of about 230,000 distinct CDR3 sequences in the sample, approximately 9.8% are singletons; the top ten hold around 5%. The CDR3 has 14 residues. Germline values: CDR1 SGHTA, CDR2 FQGNSA. The ends were cut back, 5 bases at V and 6 bases at J, with 16 bases in the middle. The data belong to a study of T-cell reconstitution after alpha-beta-depleted transplantation in children.

The J gene is TRBJ2-5, the V gene TRBV7-2, with TRBD1 as a possible D gene (5 bases). The TCR originated in a human donor who donated a stem cell graft to a child with SCID. Sample: PBMCs from the stem cell graft donor, taken from the stem cell graft. The DNA of the CDR3 is TGTGCCAGCAGCCCAACCACAGGCCCCCAGACCCAGTACTTC. Its protein product is CASSPTTGPQTQYF.